This TCR beta chain was found in a study of cytomegalovirus exposure and HLA in healthy donors. For this clone: The antigen is unknown.

Findings of the study overall: One later analysis reportedly identified an Asian-associated ancestry cluster that showed fewer N-insertions than the approximately 670-donor mean.

Researchers ran the PCR with 60 Vbeta and 13 Jbeta primers. Sequencing used immunoSEQ multiplex PCR; TCRdb keeps in-frame clones, though not all of them. Of about 50,000 clones listed, 77% are singletons. CDR1 is SGHVS, CDR2 FQNEAQ, per germline. Trimming took 2 bases from V and 2 from J, leaving 10 bases between them. The CDR3 runs to 14 residues. The rearrangement joins TRBV7-8 to TRBJ2-7; the D gene is possibly TRBD1 (5 bases). This TCR was sampled from a woman aged 40 to 49 in good health and CMV-seropositive. The specimen was PBMCs. CDR3 amino acids: CASSLLDSTYEQYF. The CDR3 DNA sequence: TGTGCCAGCAGCTTACTTGACAGCACCTACGAGCAGTACTTC.